The 25 T cell receptor beta chains below come from one sample, sequenced in a study of CD8 T cells in ankylosing spondylitis (dated by TCRdb to 2017 to 2019). These receptors' targets are unknown. Libraries were built with 5' RACE. These reads were obtained on an Illumina HiSeq 2500. The raw public data were reprocessed by TCRdb itself: fastp quality trimming at Q25, MiXCR clonotype calling, in-frame beta chains only. When rows share a CDR3 protein, they turn into one entry using the most common DNA and genes. In all, the sample holds a few hundred thousand distinct CDR3 sequences, and approximately 16% of those were seen once. The ten most abundant clones make up approximately 40% of the sample. The paper as a whole reports these results and caveats: A TCR beta motif made up of several highly homologous amino acid variants appeared to be characteristic of blood from ankylosing spondylitis patients.

Material: blood, either unsorted or a sorted T cell fraction (not recorded which). The receptor set was obtained from a male donor with ankylosing spondylitis.

This clonotype showed up just a few times. The chain joins TRBV20-1 to TRBJ2-2; 8 bases align to TRBD1. The junction had 7 bases not matched to a gene; V was cut back by 3 bases and J by 4 bases. The CDR3 length is 15 residues. Germline V gives CDR1 DFQATT, CDR2 SNEGSKA (reference sequence). CDR3 DNA sequence: TGCAGTGCTAGCCTAACAGGGGGAGGCACCGGGGAGCTGTTTTTT. This sequence encodes CSASLTGGGTGELFF.

This clonotype has only a few counts. The CDR3 DNA reads TGTGCCAGCAGTCAATTCGAGGGAACCACCTCCTATAATTCACCCCTCCACTTT. Protein: CASSQFEGTTSYNSPLHF. The J gene is TRBJ1-6, the V gene TRBV6-1; D gene unclear. The length of the CDR3 is 18 residues. Trimming cost V 5 bases and J 0 bases, with 17 bases left between them. Germline loops: CDR1 MNHNS, CDR2 SASEGT.

This clonotype was counted many times. The V call is TRBV4-2, the J call TRBJ2-1; 9 bases are a match to TRBD2. This CDR3 is 15 amino acids long. Germline-derived CDR1 and CDR2 are LGHNA and YNFKEQ. After removal of 1 base from V and 3 bases from J, the junction contained 1 base not matched to a gene. Written as DNA, the CDR3 is TGTGCCAGCAGCCAAGGACTAGCGGACTACAATGAGCAGTTCTTC. It specifies CASSQGLADYNEQFF.

This clonotype was counted between two and nine times. This sequence joins TRBV27 and TRBJ2-7; 7 bases map to TRBD2. After removal of 1 base from V and 4 bases from J, the junction contained 4 bases not matched to a gene. The CDR3 has 14 residues. From germline, CDR1 is MNHEY and CDR2 SMNVEV (reference sequence). The CDR3 coding sequence is TGTGCCAGCAGTTTATTGGGAGGGGTGTACGAGCAGTACTTC. Translated, it gives CASSLLGGVYEQYF.

The chain carries TRBV20-1 and TRBJ2-1; 13 bases match TRBD2. Germline V gives CDR1 DFQATT, CDR2 SNEGSKA (reference sequence). The CDR3 sequence is 15 residues long. V gave up 7 bases and J gave up 5 bases; unmatched junction bases: 8. This chain's CDR3 is CSGLAGGLYNNEQFF. The CDR3 region has the DNA TGCAGTGGACTAGCGGGAGGTTTATATAACAATGAGCAGTTCTTC.

In this sample, this clonotype turned up a few times. The V call is TRBV6-1, the J call TRBJ2-1; a possible D gene is TRBD2 (6 bases). Per germline, CDR1 MNHNS and CDR2 SASEGT. The CDR3 totals 15 residues. The V and J ends lost 6 bases and 4 bases respectively, with 16 bases between them. This CDR3 reads CASSGGLSNYNEQFF. The CDR3 coding sequence is TGTGCCAGCAGCGGAGGACTATCTAATTACAATGAGCAGTTCTTC.

The rearrangement links TRBV7-8 to TRBJ2-5; D is uncertain. The germline V and J ends were trimmed by 5 bases and 0 bases, with 10 bases remaining between them. The germline CDR1 and CDR2 sequences are SGHVS and FQNEAQ. The CDR3 length is 14 residues. The CDR3 region is CASSRRMYQETQYF. Here the CDR3 DNA reads TGTGCCAGCAGCCGAAGGATGTACCAAGAGACCCAGTACTTC.

This clonotype was observed a few times. The CDR3 nucleotides read TGTGCCAGCAGCCGGGACACGCCGAACACCGGGGAGCTGTTTTTT. Its protein product is CASSRDTPNTGELFF. The rearrangement links TRBV6-1 to TRBJ2-2; D might be TRBD1 (6 bases). Trimming removed 6 bases at V and 0 bases at J, with 11 bases between. Germline V CDR1 and CDR2: MNHNS, SASEGT. The CDR3 runs 15 residues.

A few counts support this clonotype. The J gene is TRBJ2-2, the V gene TRBV7-9; D unclear. The CDR3 totals 13 residues. In germline, CDR1 is SEHNR, CDR2 FQNEAQ (reference sequence). The V end lost 5 bases, the J end lost 3 bases, and 7 bases lay between the germline ends. This chain's CDR3 is CASSPVDTGELFF. The CDR3, as DNA: TGTGCCAGCAGCCCGGTGGACACCGGGGAGCTGTTTTTT.

This clonotype was seen more than once but under ten times. The chain uses TRBV4-3 and TRBJ2-2; D gene unclear. CDR3 length equals 16 residues. Trimming removed 0 bases at V and 2 bases at J, with 10 bases between. In germline, CDR1 is LGHNA, CDR2 YSLEER. CDR3 sequence: CASSQDGQKNTGELFF. DNA of the CDR3: TGCGCCAGCAGCCAAGATGGGCAAAAAAACACCGGGGAGCTGTTTTTT.

V usage is TRBV6-2 or TRBV6-3 and J usage is TRBJ2-5; 7 nucleotides align to TRBD2. Trimming removed 1 base from V and 2 bases from J; junction bases left unmatched: 10. The germline V gene has CDR1 MNHEY and CDR2 SVGEGT. The CDR3 sequence is 17 residues long. CDR3 sequence (DNA): TGTGCCAGCAGTTACTACCCCGGGAGGACTTTTCAAGAGACCCAGTACTTC. Amino acids: CASSYYPGRTFQETQYF.

The chain links TRBV7-2 to TRBJ1-1; 7 bases agree with TRBD1. The CDR3 has 16 amino acids. Germline CDR1 SGHTA, CDR2 FQGNSA. The ends lost 1 base at V and 3 bases at J; junction bases unmatched: 8. CDR3 sequence reads: CASSLGVGRGDTEAFF. CDR3 sequence (DNA): TGTGCCAGCAGCTTAGGGGTTGGCAGGGGGGACACTGAAGCTTTCTTT.

The chain employs TRBV3-1 and TRBJ2-7; the D is unclear. The CDR3 has 15 amino acids. The V end lost 0 bases, the J end lost 3 bases, and 12 bases lay between the germline ends. CDR1 and CDR2 (germline): LGHDT, YNNKEL (reference sequence). The CDR3 reads CASSQEFLSNYEQYF. The CDR3 DNA reads as TGTGCCAGCAGCCAAGAATTCCTTTCTAACTACGAGCAGTACTTC.

The sample holds a few counts of this clonotype. The chain couples TRBV20-1 to TRBJ2-2, with D unclear. V lost 0 bases and J 5 bases, leaving 7 bases between the germline ends. Germline V gene data show CDR1 as DFQATT and CDR2 as SNEGSKA (reference sequence). The CDR3 contains 13 residues. CDR3 nucleotide sequence: TGCAGTGCTAGAGATCTGGGAACCGGGGAGCTGTTTTTT. Translation: CSARDLGTGELFF.

In its sample, this clonotype was seen a few times. The chain is built from TRBV5-1 and TRBJ2-2; a possible D gene is TRBD1 (7 bases). Trimming removed 4 bases from V and 3 bases from J, with 16 bases in between. This CDR3 spans 16 amino acids. Germline-derived CDR1 and CDR2 are SGHRS and YFSETQ. This CDR3 is CASSPGVGGDTGELFF. CDR3 in DNA: TGCGCCAGCAGCCCGGGGGTAGGGGGCGACACCGGGGAGCTGTTTTTT.

This clonotype has just a few counts. This chain links TRBV5-1 with TRBJ2-2; D might be TRBD1 or TRBD2, each matching 5 bases. V was trimmed by 2 bases and J by 6 bases, leaving 8 bases between them. CDR3 length: 13 residues. CDR1 and CDR2 (germline): SGHRS, YFSETQ. The CDR3 sequence is CASSFLGAGELFF. The DNA for the CDR3 is TGCGCCAGCAGCTTCCTGGGGGCCGGGGAGCTGTTTTTT. The full variable domain, rest sourced from reference TRBV5-1 and TRBJ2-2, is KAGVTQTPRYLIKTRGQQVTLSCSPISGHRSVSWYQQTPGQGLQFLFEYFSETQRNKGNFPGRFSGRQFSNSRSEMNVSTLELGDSALYLCASSFLGAGELFFGEGSRLTVL.

This clonotype occurred once. V is TRBV9 and J is TRBJ1-2; 9 nucleotides align to TRBD1. Germline CDR1 and CDR2: SGDLS and YYNGEE. V shed 3 bases and J 0 bases; nucleotides not matched to a gene: 3. CDR3 length: 15 residues. CDR3 in amino acids: CASSGQGDANYGYTF. As DNA, the CDR3 is TGTGCCAGCAGCGGACAGGGGGACGCTAACTATGGCTACACCTTC.

The table lists this clonotype with a few counts. The chain recombines TRBV10-3 with TRBJ2-5; D may be TRBD2 (6 bases). This CDR3 has 13 amino acids. Trimming pared 6 bases from V and 4 bases from J, leaving 12 bases between. The germline gives CDR1 ENHRY, CDR2 SYGVKD. The CDR3 spells CAIRPGLIETQYF. The CDR3 nucleotides read TGTGCCATCAGACCGGGACTTATAGAGACCCAGTACTTC.

V gene TRBV5-4 combines with J gene TRBJ1-4, with TRBD1 matching over 8 bases. Germline V gene lookup returns CDR1 SGHNT and CDR2 YYREEE (reference sequence). V was pared by 0 bases and J by 1 base, with 11 bases of the junction left unmatched. This CDR3 comprises 19 residues. The CDR3, as DNA: TGTGCCAGCAGCTTGGGGGACAGGCGGTTTAGGATAACTAATGAAAAACTGTTTTTT. This sequence encodes CASSLGDRRFRITNEKLFF.

In its sample, this clonotype was seen a few times. The chain uses TRBV5-5 and TRBJ2-1; TRBD1 might be the D (5 bases). Trimming shortened V by 6 bases and J by 0 bases, and 16 bases separated the two germline ends. The CDR3 spans 16 residues. Germline CDR1 and CDR2: SGHKS and YYEKEE (reference sequence). CDR3 loop: CASTLEGATSYNEQFF. The CDR3 nucleotides are TGTGCCAGCACCCTCGAAGGGGCAACCTCCTACAATGAGCAGTTCTTC.

This clonotype was detected a few times. This chain connects TRBV12-3 or TRBV12-4 to TRBJ1-6; the D is unclear. This CDR3 has 15 amino acids. V was pared by 8 bases and J by 0 bases, with 11 bases between. CDR3 sequence (DNA): TGTGCCAGCGCGCGGGAGAGCTCCTATAATTCACCCCTCCACTTT. This translates into CASARESSYNSPLHF.

The V call is TRBV15, the J call TRBJ2-5; 11 bases line up with TRBD2. The CDR3 extends over 16 amino acids. Germline V lookup: CDR1 LNHNV, CDR2 YYDKDF (reference sequence). Germline trimming cut 3 bases from V and 4 bases from J; bases unmatched to any gene: 7. In DNA, the CDR3 is TGTGCCACCAGCAGCAGACTAGCGGGGATCGGAGAGACCCAGTACTTC. This codes for CATSSRLAGIGETQYF.

Notes on this clonotype: Possible read error: a much larger clone is one base away. The V and J genes are TRBV12-3 or TRBV12-4 and TRBJ1-2; D gene ambiguous. This CDR3 region has 12 residues. The CDR3 protein is CASSFIDYGCTF. The CDR3 coding sequence is TGTGCCAGCAGTTTTATCGACTATGGCTGCACCTTC.

This clonotype was picked up a small number of times. The chain is built from TRBV7-9 and TRBJ1-2; no clear D gene. V lost 1 base, J lost 4 bases, and 13 bases lay in between. Germline CDR1 SEHNR, CDR2 FQNEAQ (reference sequence). This CDR3 has 15 residues. The CDR3 sequence is CASSLGGQDVYGYTF. Here the CDR3 DNA reads TGTGCCAGCAGCTTAGGGGGTCAGGATGTCTATGGCTACACCTTC. The variable domain in full, with the rest retrieved from reference TRBV7-9 and TRBJ1-2, is DTGVSQNPRHKITKRGQNVTFRCDPISEHNRLYWYRQTLGQGPEFLTYFQNEAQLEKSRLLSDRFSAERPKGSFSTLEIQRTEQGDSAMYLCASSLGGQDVYGYTFGSGTRLTVV.

This clonotype was found a few times. For the CDR3, the DNA is TGTGCCAGCAGTTGGCTAGCGGGAGCTGGGGAGCTGTTTTTT. Protein product: CASSWLAGAGELFF. V usage is TRBV28 and J usage is TRBJ2-2; 10 bases match TRBD2. Germline trimming cut 4 bases from V and 8 bases from J; bases unmatched to any gene: 4. The germline CDR1 and CDR2 sequences are MDHEN and SYDVKM. The CDR3 is 14 amino acids.